Listed here are 28 T cell receptor beta chains from one sample, sequenced in a study of T cells in Graves' hyperthyroidism and ophthalmopathy. Amplified TCR beta CDR3 regions derived from RNA transcripts. With the HTBI primer set, the TCR CDR3 went through a first round of RT-PCR. TCRdb reprocessed the multiplex PCR reads with MiXCR, giving one entry per CDR3 protein. The sample records fewer than 300,000 distinct CDR3 sequences, approximately 26% being singletons. The sample was blood. The receptors here all came from a man in his forties with Graves' hyperthyroidism that later progressed to Graves' ophthalmopathy.

V is TRBV20-1 and J is TRBJ2-2, with 14 nucleotides matching TRBD2. In germline, CDR1 is DFQATT, CDR2 SNEGSKA (reference sequence). The CDR3 has 15 amino acids. The V segment lost 3 bases and the J segment 6 bases; nucleotides outside the gene matches: 3. CDR3 coding DNA: TGCAGTGCTAGCGGGGGACTAGCGGGAGCCGGGGAGCTGTTTTTT. Translating gives CSASGGLAGAGELFF.

At least ten counts were recorded for this clonotype. The J gene is TRBJ1-1, the V gene TRBV4-1; D is undetermined. This CDR3 comprises 14 residues. V was cut by 4 bases and J by 5 bases, with 14 bases left in between. Germline V gene data show CDR1 as MGHRA and CDR2 as YSYEKL. The CDR3 nucleotides are TGCGCCAGCAGCCCCGATGCCCAAACTACTGAAGCTTTCTTT. This gives the protein CASSPDAQTTEAFF.

This clonotype was counted at least ten times. CDR3 nucleotide sequence: TGTGCCAGCAGTTATGGGGACAGGATGAACACTGAAGCTTTCTTT. Its protein product is CASSYGDRMNTEAFF. V gene TRBV27 combines with J gene TRBJ1-1; 8 nucleotides align to TRBD1. The CDR3 is 15 residues long. Germline assignment: CDR1 MNHEY and CDR2 SMNVEV (reference sequence). V lost 4 bases and J lost 0; bases outside the gene matches: 4.

This clonotype was observed many times. The V gene is TRBV20-1, the J gene TRBJ1-5; D is perhaps TRBD1 (6 bases). Germline V gene data show CDR1 as DFQATT and CDR2 as SNEGSKA (reference sequence). The CDR3 runs to 13 residues. Written as DNA, the CDR3 is TGCAGCTCCACTCGACAGGCTGGTCAGCCCCAGCATTTT. Its protein is CSSTRQAGQPQHF.

This clonotype occurred once. The V call is TRBV11-2, the J call TRBJ2-7, with D perhaps matching TRBD2 (6 bases). The length of the CDR3 is 16 residues. V was pared by 5 bases and J by 5 bases, with 22 bases between. CDR1 is SGHAT, CDR2 FQNNGV, per germline. The CDR3 protein is CASSPFRLRDRHEQYF. In nucleotides, the CDR3 is TGTGCCAGCAGCCCCTTTCGTTTGCGGGACCGGCACGAGCAGTACTTC.

This clonotype came up many times. The CDR3 DNA sequence: TGTGCCAGCAGGAACCGGGACAGGGTCCGAAATCAGCCCCAGCATTTT. This sequence encodes CASRNRDRVRNQPQHF. V is TRBV11-1 and J is TRBJ1-5, with 9 positions matching TRBD1. Germline assignment: CDR1 SGHAT and CDR2 FQDESV (reference sequence). The CDR3 is made up of 16 amino acids. Trimming took 6 bases from V and 4 from J; bases not matched to a gene: 10.

At least ten counts were recorded for this clonotype. The rearrangement joins TRBV12-3 or TRBV12-4 to TRBJ1-6; 7 nucleotides line up with TRBD1. V was pared by 0 bases and J by 7 bases, with 9 bases of the junction left unmatched. The CDR3 length is 17 residues. The CDR3 DNA reads as TGTGCCAGCAGTTTAGCTGGGGAACAGGGGTGGAATTCACCCCTCCACTTT. Encoded protein: CASSLAGEQGWNSPLHF.

This clonotype appeared many times. This chain uses TRBV6-1 with TRBJ1-3; D is unclear. The CDR3 has 12 residues. Trimming pared 4 bases from V and 5 bases from J, leaving 6 bases between. Germline loops: CDR1 MNHNS, CDR2 SASEGT. CDR3 nucleotides: TGTGCCAGCAGTGCTATTAGAAACACCATATATTTT. Protein product: CASSAIRNTIYF.

The CDR3: CATTLPIMNTEAFF. The CDR3 DNA is TGTGCCACAACACTCCCAATAATGAACACTGAAGCTTTCTTT. The rearrangement joins TRBV6-2 or TRBV6-3 to TRBJ1-1; D is ambiguous. The CDR3 runs to 14 residues. With 10 bases removed from V and 0 bases from J, the gap between germline ends came to 15 bases. Germline loops: CDR1 MNHEY, CDR2 SVGEGT.

This clonotype occurred many times. The chain links TRBV27 to TRBJ1-2; 10 nucleotides line up with TRBD1. This CDR3 has 17 amino acids. Germline V CDR1 and CDR2: MNHEY, SMNVEV (reference sequence). Germline trimming cut 2 bases from V and 3 bases from J; bases unmatched to any gene: 9. The CDR3 loop is CASSLGTGVSFDYGYTF. The CDR3 nucleotides are TGTGCCAGCAGTTTAGGGACAGGGGTTTCTTTCGACTATGGCTACACCTTC.

The chain joins TRBV28 to TRBJ1-2; 7 bases align to TRBD1. The CDR3 runs 15 residues. V lost 2 bases and J lost 5; bases outside the gene matches: 8. Germline V gene sequence: CDR1 MDHEN, CDR2 SYDVKM. Here the CDR3 DNA reads TGTGCCAGCAGTTTACGGGACAGAGTTAAGTATGGCTACACCTTC. Its protein product is CASSLRDRVKYGYTF.

This clonotype was seen ten or more times. V gene TRBV9 combines with J gene TRBJ2-3; D unclear. The V gene's germline CDR1 is SGDLS and CDR2 YYNGEE. Trimming removed 1 base from V and 2 bases from J, with 11 bases in between. The CDR3 has 15 residues. The CDR3 DNA follows: TGTGCCAGCAGCGTACTAGGGCTTTCCACAGATACGCAGTATTTT. It codes for CASSVLGLSTDTQYF. Variable domain in full (rest from reference TRBV9 and TRBJ2-3): DSGVTQTPKHLITATGQRVTLRCSPRSGDLSVYWYQQSLDQGLQFLIQYYNGEERAKGNILERFSAQQFPDLHSELNLSSLELGDSALYFCASSVLGLSTDTQYFGPGTRLTVL.

This clonotype appeared many times. The rearrangement joins TRBV5-7 to TRBJ2-6, with 8 nucleotides matching TRBD1. Being an ORF, TRBV5-7 has a function that is uncertain. The CDR3 extends over 19 amino acids. J lost 0 bases, V lost 4 bases, and 12 bases had no gene match. The DNA of the CDR3 is TGTGCCAGCAGCAACACTTGGACAGGGACAGCCTCTGGGGCCAACGTCCTGACTTTC. Residues: CASSNTWTGTASGANVLTF.

This clonotype has more than one count but fewer than ten. V usage is TRBV28 and J usage is TRBJ2-5, with TRBD2 matching over 7 bases. This CDR3 has 14 residues. Germline trimming cut 3 bases from V and 7 bases from J; bases unmatched to any gene: 8. In germline, CDR1 is MDHEN, CDR2 SYDVKM. CDR3 DNA sequence: TGTGCCAGCAGTTTGGTTGGGACGGGGGGGACCCAGTACTTC. It codes for CASSLVGTGGTQYF.

This clonotype occurred once. This chain connects TRBV5-1 to TRBJ2-4; 9 bases line up with TRBD1. Germline trimming cut 4 bases from V and 6 bases from J; bases unmatched to any gene: 2. CDR3 size: 13 residues. The V gene's germline CDR1 is SGHRS and CDR2 YFSETQ. CDR3 nucleotides: TGCGCCAGCAGCCAGGGACAGGGAAACATTCAGTACTTC. Amino acids: CASSQGQGNIQYF.

This clonotype occurred many times. This sequence joins TRBV11-2 and TRBJ1-3; D unresolved. The germline V gene has CDR1 SGHAT and CDR2 FQNNGV. The CDR3 is 17 amino acids. Trimming removed 5 bases from V and 2 bases from J, with 19 bases in between. CDR3 loop: CASSPRWLPRAGNTIYF. CDR3 nucleotides: TGTGCCAGCAGCCCCCGGTGGTTACCTCGGGCTGGAAACACCATATATTTT.

This clonotype was recorded at least ten times. This chain uses TRBV9 with TRBJ2-2, with 13 bases matching TRBD2. Germline V CDR1 and CDR2: SGDLS, YYNGEE. The J segment lost 8 bases and the V segment lost 0 bases, leaving 4 bases of the junction unmatched. CDR3 length: 16 residues. CDR3 coding DNA: TGTGCCAGCAGCGTAGACGGACTAGCGGGAGTTGGGGAGCTGTTTTTT. Its protein is CASSVDGLAGVGELFF.

The rearrangement links TRBV15 to TRBJ2-5; 7 bases agree with TRBD1. Germline V gene sequence: CDR1 LNHNV, CDR2 YYDKDF (reference sequence). The CDR3 runs 15 residues. J gave up 3 bases and V 1 base, and 5 bases lay outside the gene matches. CDR3 sequence: CATSRAVDREETQYF. The DNA of the CDR3 is TGTGCCACCAGCAGAGCCGTTGACAGGGAAGAGACCCAGTACTTC.

In this sample, this clonotype turned up many times. A much larger clone is a single base away; this may be a read error. This chain connects TRBV12-3 or TRBV12-4 to TRBJ1-2; possibly TRBD1 for D (6 bases). The CDR3 spans 13 residues. The V end was cut by 6 bases, the J end by 3 bases, with 11 bases between. CDR3 bases: TGTGCCAGCAGCCGGACAGCTTACTATGGCTACACCTTC. Protein product: CASSRTAYYGYTF.

This clonotype was seen many times. The chain is built from TRBV6-5 and TRBJ2-7; TRBD2 matches at 7 bases. Germline CDR1 and CDR2: MNHEY and SVGAGI. The CDR3 runs 13 residues. After removal of 8 bases from V and 0 bases from J, the junction contained 4 bases not matched to a gene. The CDR3 region has the DNA TGTGCCAGCCGGGCTAGCGGCTCCTACGAGCAGTACTTC. Its protein is CASRASGSYEQYF.

This clonotype was seen at least ten times. The chain employs TRBV6-2 or TRBV6-3 and TRBJ2-7; TRBD2 is a possible D gene (6 bases). The V end lost 0 bases, the J end lost 0 bases, and 12 bases lay between the germline ends. Germline V gene data show CDR1 as MNHEY and CDR2 as SVGEGT. The CDR3 sequence is 16 residues long. The CDR3 protein is CASSYSRPSASYEQYF. CDR3 DNA: TGTGCCAGCAGTTACTCGAGGCCTAGCGCCTCCTACGAGCAGTACTTC.

The CDR3 DNA sequence: TGTGCCAGCAGTGACACCGGACTAGCGAGCTCCTACGAGCAGTACTTC. Translating gives CASSDTGLASSYEQYF. The V call is TRBV2, the J call TRBJ2-7; 9 positions agree with TRBD2. The CDR3 totals 16 residues. Germline V gene lookup returns CDR1 SNHLY and CDR2 FYNNEI. V trimming: 3 bases; J trimming: 0 bases; junction bases outside the gene matches: 6.

The V and J genes are TRBV20-1 and TRBJ2-7, with 8 bases aligning to TRBD1. In germline, CDR1 is DFQATT, CDR2 SNEGSKA (reference sequence). The CDR3 is 14 residues long. J was trimmed by 0 bases and V by 5 bases; bases with no gene match: 6. CDR3: CSARGQASSYEQYF. The CDR3 region has the DNA TGCAGTGCTCGGGGACAGGCGAGCTCCTACGAGCAGTACTTC.

In its sample, this clonotype was seen many times. This sequence joins TRBV5-1 and TRBJ2-3; D is unclear. CDR3 length: 14 amino acids. V dropped 0 bases and J dropped 4 bases, with 9 bases sitting between them. CDR1 SGHRS and CDR2 YFSETQ come from the germline V gene. The CDR3 sequence is CASSLEGPADTQYF. CDR3 bases: TGCGCCAGCAGCTTGGAAGGGCCAGCAGATACGCAGTATTTT.

V usage is TRBV27 and J usage is TRBJ1-2, with TRBD1 identical over 7 bases. Germline values: CDR1 MNHEY, CDR2 SMNVEV (reference sequence). The CDR3 extends over 12 amino acids. V shed 6 bases and J 6 bases; nucleotides not matched to a gene: 4. Here the CDR3 reads CASRRDRDGYTF. The DNA for the CDR3 is TGTGCCAGCAGACGGGACAGAGATGGCTACACCTTC.

The rearrangement uses TRBV6-5 and TRBJ1-2, with TRBD1 identical over 7 bases. CDR3 length: 13 residues. Germline CDR1 is MNHEY and CDR2 is SVGAGI. V dropped 3 bases and J dropped 5; count of bases not matched to a gene: 3. The CDR3 region has the DNA TGTGCCAGCAGTTATGGGACAGATTATGGCTACACCTTC. Translated: CASSYGTDYGYTF.

The table lists this clonotype with many counts. This chain connects TRBV20-1 to TRBJ1-1; D unclear. There are 11 residues in the CDR3. CDR1 is DFQATT, CDR2 SNEGSKA, per germline (reference sequence). The ends were cut back, 3 bases at V and 10 bases at J, with 12 bases in the middle. The DNA of the CDR3 is TGCAGTGCTAGTACAGATCTCTCAGCTTTCTTT. Its translation: CSASTDLSAFF.

This clonotype was picked up many times. The rearrangement joins TRBV25-1 to TRBJ2-5; D remains ambiguous. In germline, CDR1 is MGHDK, CDR2 SYGVNS. The ends were cut back, 1 base at V and 5 bases at J, with 14 bases in the middle. The CDR3 length is 15 residues. In DNA form, the CDR3 reads TGTGCCAGCAGTGAATTCGTGGACCAAACGGAGACCCAGTACTTC. It codes for CASSEFVDQTETQYF.